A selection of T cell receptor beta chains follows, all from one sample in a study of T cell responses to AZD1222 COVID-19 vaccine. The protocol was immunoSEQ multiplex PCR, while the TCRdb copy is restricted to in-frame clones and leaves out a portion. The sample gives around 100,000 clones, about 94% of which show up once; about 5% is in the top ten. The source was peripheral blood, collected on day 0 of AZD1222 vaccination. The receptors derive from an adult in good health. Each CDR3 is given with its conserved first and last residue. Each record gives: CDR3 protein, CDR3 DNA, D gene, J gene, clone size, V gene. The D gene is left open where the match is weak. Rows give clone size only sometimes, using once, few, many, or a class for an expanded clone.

CDR3: CASRSDRAYSNQPQHF
DNA: TGTGCCAGTAGATCGGACAGGGCCTATAGCAATCAGCCCCAGCATTTT
D: TRBD1
J: TRBJ1-5
size: .
V: TRBV19

CDR3: CAWSYLDTQYF
DNA: TGTGCCTGGAGTTATTTAGATACGCAGTATTTT
D: .
J: TRBJ2-3
size: .
V: TRBV30

CDR3: CASSESQEGNQPQHF
DNA: TGTGCCAGCAGTGAAAGCCAGGAGGGCAATCAGCCCCAGCATTTT
D: .
J: TRBJ1-5
size: few
V: TRBV6-1

CDR3: CAISDGTARNTIYF
DNA: TGTGCCATCAGTGATGGCACGGCCAGAAACACCATATATTTT
D: .
J: TRBJ1-3
size: .
V: TRBV10-3

CDR3: CASRGREGQPQHF
DNA: TGTGCCAGCAGGGGGAGAGAAGGTCAGCCCCAGCATTTT
D: .
J: TRBJ1-5
size: .
V: TRBV2

CDR3: CASSTGTGSNEQFF
DNA: TGTGCCAGTAGTACGGGGACAGGGTCCAATGAGCAGTTCTTC
D: TRBD1
J: TRBJ2-1
size: few
V: TRBV19

CDR3: CASSQVGEAKNIQYF
DNA: TGTGCCAGCAGCCAAGTTGGGGAGGCCAAAAACATTCAGTACTTC
D: .
J: TRBJ2-4
size: .
V: TRBV4-2

CDR3: CASSLGGDRIYEQYF
DNA: TGTGCCAGCAGCTTAGGAGGGGACAGGATCTACGAGCAGTACTTC
D: TRBD1
J: TRBJ2-7
size: .
V: TRBV7-2

CDR3: CASSRHLVEAFF
DNA: TGTGCCAGCAGCCGACATCTGGTCGAAGCTTTCTTT
D: .
J: TRBJ1-1
size: .
V: TRBV5-8

CDR3: CASSVDPNRPYEQYF
DNA: TGTGCCAGCAGCGTAGACCCCAACCGACCCTACGAGCAGTACTTC
D: .
J: TRBJ2-7
size: .
V: TRBV9

CDR3: CASSDQLAGSYEQYF
DNA: TGTGCCAGCAGTGATCAACTAGCGGGGTCCTACGAGCAGTACTTC
D: TRBD2
J: TRBJ2-7
size: .
V: TRBV2

CDR3: CASTEGLAEPYEQYF
DNA: TGTGCCAGCACCGAAGGACTAGCGGAGCCCTACGAGCAGTACTTC
D: TRBD2
J: TRBJ2-7
size: .
V: TRBV6-5

CDR3: CASSLGVGGQETQYF
DNA: TGCGCCAGCAGCTTGGGCGTTGGCGGCCAAGAGACCCAGTACTTC
D: .
J: TRBJ2-5
size: .
V: TRBV5-1

CDR3: CAGGRQGTYGYTF
DNA: TGTGCCGGGGGGAGACAGGGGACGTATGGCTACACCTTC
D: TRBD1
J: TRBJ1-2
size: .
V: TRBV30

CDR3: CASAFGREGGYTF
DNA: TGTGCCAGTGCCTTCGGCAGGGAAGGCGGCTACACCTTC
D: .
J: TRBJ1-2
size: once
V: TRBV19

CDR3: CASRDGQGGYEQYF
DNA: TGTGCCAGCAGGGACGGACAGGGAGGTTACGAGCAGTACTTC
D: TRBD1
J: TRBJ2-7
size: .
V: TRBV2

CDR3: CASTPLAGGSTDTQYF
DNA: TGTGCCAGCACTCCGTTAGCGGGAGGAAGCACAGATACGCAGTATTTT
D: TRBD2
J: TRBJ2-3
size: .
V: TRBV9

CDR3: CASSQGGSGGADTQYF
DNA: TGTGCCAGCAGCCAAGGGGGTAGCGGGGGGGCAGATACGCAGTATTTT
D: TRBD2
J: TRBJ2-3
size: .
V: TRBV4-2

CDR3: CASSQARVWTNEKLFF
DNA: TGTGCCAGCAGCCAAGCGAGGGTTTGGACTAATGAAAAACTGTTTTTT
D: .
J: TRBJ1-4
size: .
V: TRBV3-1/TRBV3-2

CDR3: CASSLQSGPAVTQYF
DNA: TGTGCCAGCAGCTTACAGTCAGGCCCGGCTGTGACCCAGTACTTC
D: .
J: TRBJ2-5
size: .
V: TRBV7-3

CDR3: CASSLAGGTDTQYF
DNA: TGTGCCAGCAGTCTAGCGGGGGGCACAGATACGCAGTATTTT
D: TRBD2
J: TRBJ2-3
size: .
V: TRBV6-5

CDR3: CASSQDRTERNEKLFF
DNA: TGTGCCAGCAGCCAGGATCGGACAGAGCGTAATGAAAAACTGTTTTTT
D: .
J: TRBJ1-4
size: .
V: TRBV4-2

CDR3: CASRTSSYEQYF
DNA: TGTGCCAGCAGGACTAGCTCCTACGAGCAGTACTTC
D: .
J: TRBJ2-7
size: .
V: TRBV27

CDR3: CAWSMGAQTQYF
DNA: TGTGCCTGGAGTATGGGAGCACAGACCCAGTACTTC
D: .
J: TRBJ2-5
size: .
V: TRBV30

CDR3: CASSDTGAERQETQYF
DNA: TGTGCCAGCAGCGACACAGGGGCCGAGCGGCAAGAGACCCAGTACTTC
D: TRBD1
J: TRBJ2-5
size: .
V: TRBV2

CDR3: CASSAGQGFGDEQYF
DNA: TGTGCCAGCAGTGCCGGACAGGGGTTTGGGGACGAGCAGTACTTC
D: TRBD1
J: TRBJ2-7
size: .
V: TRBV28

CDR3: CASSVGGSTEAFF
DNA: TGTGCCAGCAGCGTAGGCGGCAGTACTGAAGCTTTCTTT
D: .
J: TRBJ1-1
size: .
V: TRBV9

CDR3: CASSPTTGGYGYTF
DNA: TGTGCCAGCAGCCCAACGACAGGGGGCTATGGCTACACCTTC
D: TRBD1
J: TRBJ1-2
size: .
V: TRBV7-9

CDR3: CASSGAGEGNQPQHF
DNA: TGTGCCAGCAGTGGGGCGGGAGAGGGCAATCAGCCCCAGCATTTT
D: .
J: TRBJ1-5
size: .
V: TRBV2